Here is one T cell receptor (beta chain) with its context. The sample comes from a study of OX40 agonist ivuxolimab in advanced cancers. Using immunoSEQ multiplex PCR, the repertoire was profiled, and TCRdb retains in-frame clones only, with some absent. The repertoire consists of 47,000 or so clones, with roughly 90% occurring once and the leading ten covering around half. This CDR3 has 15 amino acids. With 3 bases clipped from V and 5 bases from J, the junction kept 8 bases outside the gene matches. The germline gives CDR1 KGHSH, CDR2 LQKENI. This TCR came from an adult with an advanced solid tumor such as melanoma, head and neck, liver or kidney cancer. The material sequenced was CD4+ or CD8+ T cells sorted from blood, taken in a trial of the OX40 agonist ivuxolimab. V and J are TRBV18 and TRBJ2-5; TRBD1 matches at 8 bases. In DNA, the CDR3 is TGTGCCAGCTCACCCGGACAGGGCAAGGGGGAGACCCAGTACTTC. Its protein product is CASSPGQGKGETQYF.